Listed below are T cell receptor beta chains from one sample, sequenced in a study of shared clonotypes between healthy human individuals. Generated by immunoSEQ multiplex PCR, the TCRdb table keeps only in-frame clones and is missing some. The data hold about 2.1 million clones, with roughly 93% observed a single time. What was sequenced was naive CD8+ T cells from PBMCs. These receptor sequences come from a young man in good health. Some clones in this sample may be carry-over from other donors' samples. Each CDR3 is given without its conserved first and last residue.

j_gene	v_gene	CDR3aa
TRBJ1-1	TRBV29-1	SVEVRGELLEAF
TRBJ2-7	TRBV4-3	ASSEAPGLSSYEQY
TRBJ2-7	TRBV7-6	ASSLGPVGYNEDEQY
TRBJ1-2	TRBV6-1	ASSDYRVWYGYT
TRBJ1-5	TRBV28	ASSGGFGQPQH
TRBJ1-1	TRBV28	ASSLSGGVPEAF
TRBJ1-1	TRBV29-1	SVWGDGWTEAF
TRBJ1-1	TRBV6-5	ASSYLTGETEAF
TRBJ1-1	TRBV28	ASQGRGANTEAF
TRBJ1-5	TRBV5-6	ASSNGAANQPQH
TRBJ1-5	TRBV5-5	ASSPTGNSNQPQH
TRBJ1-2	TRBV2	ASSEEQGAFRNYGYT
TRBJ1-2	TRBV2	ASRNTYSDRGVAYGYT
TRBJ2-1	TRBV19	ASSSFPGRAGEQF
TRBJ1-1	TRBV5-4	ASSFSFGGMNTEAF
TRBJ2-7	TRBV19	ASSHGGHTYPSYEQY
TRBJ2-7	TRBV28	ASSSDIKYEQY
TRBJ1-2	TRBV29-1	SVPHNDRTYGYT
TRBJ2-1	TRBV29-1	SVGPSGGNEQF
TRBJ2-6	TRBV5-5	ASSLYGRLAASGANVLT
TRBJ2-5	TRBV27	ASSSPGGGEETQY
TRBJ2-7	TRBV4-1	ASSPSFPGLAEPYEQY
TRBJ2-7	TRBV5-1	ASSLEGRAAYEQY
TRBJ1-1	TRBV6-5	ASSYGSTGNTEAF